This TCR beta chain emerged from a study of early T cells in non-severe SARS-CoV-2 infection. Turning to the study itself: The chains were unpaired, and the sequenced material was bulk RNA from unsorted whole blood. Broader study findings: VDJdb matching, biased toward anti-spike CD8 responses, missed private and CD4 specificities.

TCRdb re-called the 5' RACE reads through MiXCR, storing one row per CDR3 protein. The sample lists under 95,000 distinct CDR3 sequences, approximately 12% seen once, with around 3.6% in the top ten. V was cut by 4 bases and J by 0 bases, with 9 bases left in between. The CDR3 extends over 14 amino acids. Germline CDR1 and CDR2: WNHNN and SYGVQD (reference sequence). This clonotype was seen ten or more times. Its cognate antigen is unknown. The chain employs TRBV10-1 and TRBJ1-1, with D possibly TRBD1 on 5 matching bases. The material sequenced was whole blood. The sequence was collected from an adult who was a healthcare worker with PCR-confirmed SARS-CoV-2 infection or an uninfected control (not recorded which). The CDR3 nucleotides are TGCGCCAGCAGTGGAGGACAAATGAACACTGAAGCTTTCTTT. Encoded protein: CASSGGQMNTEAFF.